The 6 T cell receptor beta chains below come from one sample, sequenced in a study of cytomegalovirus exposure and HLA in healthy donors. Researchers ran the PCR with 60 Vbeta and 13 Jbeta primers. Libraries were prepared by immunoSEQ multiplex PCR; TCRdb keeps only in-frame clonotypes and omits some of them. This sample has approximately 90,000 clones, with approximately 82% found just once. Sequenced: PBMCs. The source is a middle-aged man in good health and CMV-seronegative.

The chain employs TRBV27 and TRBJ1-5, with TRBD1 matching 7 bases. The CDR3 is 14 amino acids. CDR1 and CDR2 (germline): MNHEY, SMNVEV (reference sequence). After removal of 5 bases from V and 7 bases from J, the junction contained 8 bases not matched to a gene. The DNA of the CDR3 is TGTGCCAGCAGTCCACAGGGGCTCGGGCAGCCCCAGCATTTT. Protein product: CASSPQGLGQPQHF.

This chain joins TRBV15 and TRBJ1-3; tentative D call: TRBD1 (5 bases). Trimming removed 0 bases at V and 0 bases at J, with 9 bases between. Germline CDR1 is LNHNV and CDR2 is YYDKDF (reference sequence). The CDR3 loop spans 16 amino acids. CDR3 DNA: TGTGCCACCAGCAGAGATAACGGGGGCTCTGGAAACACCATATATTTT. This encodes CATSRDNGGSGNTIYF.

The rearrangement uses TRBV7-8 and TRBJ2-6; 8 bases are shared with TRBD1. CDR1 and CDR2 from the germline V gene are SGHVS and FQNEAQ. V trimming: 2 bases; J trimming: 9 bases; junction bases outside the gene matches: 9. CDR3 length: 16 amino acids. CDR3 region: CASSLNMGQVGNVLTF. DNA for the CDR3: TGTGCCAGCAGCTTAAATATGGGACAGGTGGGCAACGTCCTGACTTTC.

V is TRBV7-9 and J is TRBJ2-1, with 11 bases fitting TRBD2. With 5 bases clipped from V and 6 bases from J, the junction kept 9 bases outside the gene matches. The germline V gene encodes CDR1 SEHNR and CDR2 FQNEAQ (reference sequence). The CDR3 loop spans 16 amino acids. The CDR3 loop reads CASSAQTSGSGNEQFF. CDR3 bases: TGTGCCAGCAGCGCTCAAACTAGCGGGAGTGGCAATGAGCAGTTCTTC.

The chain joins TRBV10-1 to TRBJ2-3; the match to TRBD2 covers 16 bases. Germline loops: CDR1 WNHNN, CDR2 SYGVQD (reference sequence). The CDR3 consists of 19 residues. Trimming took 3 bases from V and 5 from J; bases not matched to a gene: 11. CDR3: CASSDPVMGLAGGQDTQYF. The CDR3 DNA sequence: TGCGCCAGCAGTGATCCGGTGATGGGACTAGCGGGGGGGCAAGATACGCAGTATTTT.

There are a few counts of this clone. The V and J genes are TRBV19 and TRBJ1-2, with D possibly being TRBD1 (6 bases). Trimming removed 6 bases from V and 6 bases from J, with 14 bases in between. CDR3 length equals 13 residues. CDR1 and CDR2 (germline): LNHDA, SQIVND (reference sequence). The CDR3 coding sequence is TGTGCCAGTAGCCTACAGGGAGTAGATGGCTACACCTTC. Protein sequence: CASSLQGVDGYTF.